The clone carrying this T cell receptor (beta chain) was detected ten times or more. The data were obtained in a study of response to subunit inactivated influenza vaccine. The ends were cut back, 5 bases at V and 1 base at J, with 14 bases in the middle. The CDR3 is 16 residues long. Germline V CDR1 and CDR2: MDHEN, SYDVKM. TCRdb reanalysed the RT-PCR reads using MiXCR and keeps one entry per CDR3 protein. The data hold 500,000 to 600,000 distinct CDR3 sequences, with roughly 10% observed a single time. These sequences were also reported in another study, on T cells expressing NK-cell markers. As that report states: A 5'RACE template switching approach incorporating UMIs was used to make TCR beta cDNA. There were seven HCMV-seropositive donors and one seronegative donor among the eight sequenced.

V usage is TRBV28 and J usage is TRBJ2-2; D remains unclear. The TCR comes from a man in his forties or fifties who received an inactivated influenza vaccine. The sequences come from PBMCs from blood, collected on the day of vaccination. CDR3 DNA: TGTGCCAGCAGTCCCCGTTGGAGCCGGAACACCGGGGAGCTGTTTTTT. It translates to CASSPRWSRNTGELFF.